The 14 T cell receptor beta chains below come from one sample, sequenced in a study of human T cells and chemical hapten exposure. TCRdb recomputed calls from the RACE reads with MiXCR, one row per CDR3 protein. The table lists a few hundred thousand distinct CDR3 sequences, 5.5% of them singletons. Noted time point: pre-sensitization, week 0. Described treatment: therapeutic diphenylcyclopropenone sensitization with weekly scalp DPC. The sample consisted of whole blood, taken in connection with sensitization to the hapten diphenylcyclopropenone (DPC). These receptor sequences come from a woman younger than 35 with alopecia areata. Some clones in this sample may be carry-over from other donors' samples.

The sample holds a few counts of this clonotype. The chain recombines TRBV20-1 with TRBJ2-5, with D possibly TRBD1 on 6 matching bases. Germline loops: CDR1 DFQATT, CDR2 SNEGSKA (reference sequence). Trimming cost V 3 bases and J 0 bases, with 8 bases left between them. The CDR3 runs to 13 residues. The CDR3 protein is CSASRGYQETQYF. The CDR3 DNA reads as TGCAGTGCTAGCAGGGGCTACCAAGAGACCCAGTACTTC.

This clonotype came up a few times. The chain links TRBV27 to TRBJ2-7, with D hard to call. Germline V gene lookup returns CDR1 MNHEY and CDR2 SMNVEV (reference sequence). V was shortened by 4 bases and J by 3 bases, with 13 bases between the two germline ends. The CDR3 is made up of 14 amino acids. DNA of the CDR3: TGTGCCAGCAGTTGGTCCGAAGGTGGCTACGAGCAGTACTTC. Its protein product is CASSWSEGGYEQYF.

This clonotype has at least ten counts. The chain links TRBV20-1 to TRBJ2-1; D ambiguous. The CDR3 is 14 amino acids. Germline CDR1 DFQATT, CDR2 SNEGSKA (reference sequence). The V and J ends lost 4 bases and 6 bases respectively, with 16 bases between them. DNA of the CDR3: TGCAGTGCTATCTCCGGGTCAATCCCCAATGAGCAGTTCTTC. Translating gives CSAISGSIPNEQFF.

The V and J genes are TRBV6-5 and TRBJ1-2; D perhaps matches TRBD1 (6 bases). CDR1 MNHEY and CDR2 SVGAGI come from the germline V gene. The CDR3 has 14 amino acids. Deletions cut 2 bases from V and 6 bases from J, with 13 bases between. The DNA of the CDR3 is TGTGCCAGCAGTTACGAGCAGGGGCGCGATGGCTACACCTTC. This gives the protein CASSYEQGRDGYTF.

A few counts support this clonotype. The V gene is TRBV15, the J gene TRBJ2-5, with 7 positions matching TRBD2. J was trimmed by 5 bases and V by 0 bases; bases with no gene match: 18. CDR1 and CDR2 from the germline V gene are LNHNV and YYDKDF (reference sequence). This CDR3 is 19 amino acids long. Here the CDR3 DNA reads TGTGCCACCAGCAGAGACTATCAAGGTGGCGGGGGTAAGGGGGAGACCCAGTACTTC. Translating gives CATSRDYQGGGGKGETQYF. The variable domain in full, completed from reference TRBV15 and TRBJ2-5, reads DAMVIQNPRYQVTQFGKPVTLSCSQTLNHNVMYWYQQKSSQAPKLLFHYYDKDFNNEADTPDNFQSRRPNTSFCFLDIRSPGLGDTAMYLCATSRDYQGGGGKGETQYFGPGTRLLVL.

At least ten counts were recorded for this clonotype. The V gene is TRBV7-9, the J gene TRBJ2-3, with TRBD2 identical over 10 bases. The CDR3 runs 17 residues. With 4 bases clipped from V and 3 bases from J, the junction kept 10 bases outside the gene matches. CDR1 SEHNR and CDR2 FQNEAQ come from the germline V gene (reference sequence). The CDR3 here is CASSSALQGLATDTQYF. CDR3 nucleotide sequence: TGTGCCAGCAGCTCCGCCCTCCAGGGACTAGCGACAGATACGCAGTATTTT.

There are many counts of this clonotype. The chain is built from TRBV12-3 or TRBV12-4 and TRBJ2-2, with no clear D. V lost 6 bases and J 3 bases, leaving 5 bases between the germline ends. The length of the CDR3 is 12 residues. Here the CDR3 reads CASSLDTGELFF. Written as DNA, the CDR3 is TGTGCCAGCAGCTTGGACACCGGGGAGCTGTTTTTT.

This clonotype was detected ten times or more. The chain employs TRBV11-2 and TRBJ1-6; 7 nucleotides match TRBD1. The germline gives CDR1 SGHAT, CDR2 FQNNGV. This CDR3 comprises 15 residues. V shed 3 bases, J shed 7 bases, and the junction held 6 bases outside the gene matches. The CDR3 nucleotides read TGTGCCAGCAGCTTCACCGGGACAGAGAATTCACCCCTCCACTTT. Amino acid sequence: CASSFTGTENSPLHF.

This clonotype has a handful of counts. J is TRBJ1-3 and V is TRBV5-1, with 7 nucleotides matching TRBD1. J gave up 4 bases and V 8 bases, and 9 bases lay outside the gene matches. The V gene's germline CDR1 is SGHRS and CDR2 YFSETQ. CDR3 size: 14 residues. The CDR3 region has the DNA TGCGCCAGTGGGCAGGGGGTAAAAGGAAACACCATATATTTT. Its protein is CASGQGVKGNTIYF.

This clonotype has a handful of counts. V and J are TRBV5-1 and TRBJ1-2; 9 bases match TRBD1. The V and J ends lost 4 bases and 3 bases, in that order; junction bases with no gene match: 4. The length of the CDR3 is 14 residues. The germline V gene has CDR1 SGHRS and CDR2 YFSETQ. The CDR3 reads CASSPRTGDYGYTF. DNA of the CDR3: TGCGCCAGCAGCCCGCGGACAGGGGACTATGGCTACACCTTC.

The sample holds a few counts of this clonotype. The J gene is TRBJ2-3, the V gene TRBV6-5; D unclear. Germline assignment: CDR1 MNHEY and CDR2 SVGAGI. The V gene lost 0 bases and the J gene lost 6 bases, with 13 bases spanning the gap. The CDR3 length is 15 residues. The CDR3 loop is CASSYSPPQRDTQYF. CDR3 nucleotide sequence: TGTGCCAGCAGTTACTCCCCCCCTCAACGGGATACGCAGTATTTT.

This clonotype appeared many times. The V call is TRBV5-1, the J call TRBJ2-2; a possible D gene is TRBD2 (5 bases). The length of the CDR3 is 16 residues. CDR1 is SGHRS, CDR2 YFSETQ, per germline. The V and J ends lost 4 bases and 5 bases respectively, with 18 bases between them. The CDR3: CASSLRGFTGTGELFF. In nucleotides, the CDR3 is TGCGCCAGCAGCCTCCGCGGGTTCACTGGGACCGGGGAGCTGTTTTTT.

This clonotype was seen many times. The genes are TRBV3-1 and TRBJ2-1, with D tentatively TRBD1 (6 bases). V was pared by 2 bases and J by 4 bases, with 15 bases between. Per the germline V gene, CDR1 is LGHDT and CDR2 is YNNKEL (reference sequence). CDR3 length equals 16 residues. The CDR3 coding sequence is TGTGCCAGCAGCCAATTTTTAGGACAGATGTACAATGAGCAGTTCTTC. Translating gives CASSQFLGQMYNEQFF.

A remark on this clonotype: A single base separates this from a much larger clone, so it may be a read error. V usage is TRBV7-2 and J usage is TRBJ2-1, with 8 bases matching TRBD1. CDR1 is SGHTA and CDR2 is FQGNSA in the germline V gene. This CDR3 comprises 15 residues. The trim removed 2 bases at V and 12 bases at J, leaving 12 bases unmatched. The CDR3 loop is CASSLMQGADSVQFF. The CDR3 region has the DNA TGTGCCAGCAGCTTAATGCAGGGGGCGGATAGTGTGCAGTTCTTC.